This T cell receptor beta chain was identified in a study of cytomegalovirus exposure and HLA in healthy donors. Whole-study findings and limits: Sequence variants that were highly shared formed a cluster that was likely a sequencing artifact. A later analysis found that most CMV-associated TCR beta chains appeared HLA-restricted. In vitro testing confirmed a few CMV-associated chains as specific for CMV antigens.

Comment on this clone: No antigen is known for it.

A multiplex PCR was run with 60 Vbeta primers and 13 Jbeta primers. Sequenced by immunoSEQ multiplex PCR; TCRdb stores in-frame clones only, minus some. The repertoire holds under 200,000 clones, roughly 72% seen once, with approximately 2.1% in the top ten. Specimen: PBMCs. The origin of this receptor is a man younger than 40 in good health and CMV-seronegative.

The CDR3 nucleotides are TGCGCCAGTTCCCGAGACTCCAACACCGGGGAGCTGTTTTTT. As protein: CASSRDSNTGELFF. This rearrangement joins TRBV10-2 to TRBJ2-2; D unclear. This CDR3 contains 14 residues. The V gene lost 9 bases and the J gene lost 2 bases, with 13 bases spanning the gap. Per germline, CDR1 WSHSY and CDR2 SAAADI.